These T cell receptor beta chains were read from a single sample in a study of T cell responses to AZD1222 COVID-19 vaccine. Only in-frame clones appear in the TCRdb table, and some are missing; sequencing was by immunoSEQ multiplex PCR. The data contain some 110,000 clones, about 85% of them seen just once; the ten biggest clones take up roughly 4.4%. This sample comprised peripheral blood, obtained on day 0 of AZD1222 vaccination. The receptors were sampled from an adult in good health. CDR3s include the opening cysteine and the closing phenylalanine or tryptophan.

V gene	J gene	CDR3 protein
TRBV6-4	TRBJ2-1	CASSPDENNEQFF
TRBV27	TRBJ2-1	CASSLSGDPNEQFF
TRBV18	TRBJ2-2	CASSPISVGTASPGELFF
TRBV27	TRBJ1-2	CASSSGQINYGYTF
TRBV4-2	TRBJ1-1	CASRNRGTQNTEAFF
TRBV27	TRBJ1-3	CASSGLDRTSSGNTIYF
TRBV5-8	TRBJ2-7	CASSLAGGTGYEQYF
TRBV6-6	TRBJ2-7	CASSKQGAYEQYF
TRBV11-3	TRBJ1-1	CASSLNAGGTEAFF
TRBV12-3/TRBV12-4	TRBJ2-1	CASSLVAGMQFF
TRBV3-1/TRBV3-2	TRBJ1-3	CASSRGVGNTIYF
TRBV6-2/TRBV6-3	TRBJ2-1	CASSFLASGRIYNEQFF
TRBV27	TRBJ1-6	CASSLGDSSFSPLHF
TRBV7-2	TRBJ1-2	CASSLAGGPTWGYTF
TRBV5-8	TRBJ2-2	CASSLLWGASRRAGELFF
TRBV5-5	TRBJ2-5	CASSTNPRETQYF
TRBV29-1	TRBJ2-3	CSVTGRADDFSTDTQYF
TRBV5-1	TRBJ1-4	CASSTDGQGAGEKLFF
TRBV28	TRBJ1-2	CASSQRTFYYGYTF
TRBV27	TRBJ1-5	CASSLYRGGNQPQHF
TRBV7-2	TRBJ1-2	CASSLGLALQVLYTF
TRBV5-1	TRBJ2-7	CASSRDSYYEQYF
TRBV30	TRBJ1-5	CAWSVDSNQPQHF
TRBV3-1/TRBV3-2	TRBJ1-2	CASSQSPGGGYTF
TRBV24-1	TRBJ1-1	CATSGVTGQGRTEAFF
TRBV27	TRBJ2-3	CASSSRTVSSTDTQYF
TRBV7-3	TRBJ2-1	CASSYRTSGEQFF
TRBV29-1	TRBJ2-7	CSVDRGSGEQYF
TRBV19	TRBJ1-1	CASTLTANTEAFF
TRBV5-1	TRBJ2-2	CASSWGGTDTGELFF
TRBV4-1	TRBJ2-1	CASSQESYEQFF
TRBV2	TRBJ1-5	CASSGSVFNQPQHF
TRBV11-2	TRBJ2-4	CASSLDGARGLSKNIQYF
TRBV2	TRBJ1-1	CAREGTPISGTEAFF
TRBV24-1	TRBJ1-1	CATRGETDGLNTEAFF
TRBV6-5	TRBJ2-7	CASRGLAGAHEQYF
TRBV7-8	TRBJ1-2	CASTPLGHYGYTF
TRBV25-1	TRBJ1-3	CASSHSGENTIYF
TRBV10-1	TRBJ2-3	CASSESGSTDTQYF
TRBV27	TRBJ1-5	CASSTVTGSNQPQHF
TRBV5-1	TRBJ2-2	CASSSLGGSDTGELFF
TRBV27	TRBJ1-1	CASSSGNTEAFF
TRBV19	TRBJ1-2	CASSIVQGNYGYTF
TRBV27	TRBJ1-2	CASSSPGARGGYTF
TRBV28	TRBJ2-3	CASSLSRDVTDTQYF
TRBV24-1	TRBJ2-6	CATSEGYSSPGANVLTF
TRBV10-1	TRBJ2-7	CASSKGTSGSEQYF